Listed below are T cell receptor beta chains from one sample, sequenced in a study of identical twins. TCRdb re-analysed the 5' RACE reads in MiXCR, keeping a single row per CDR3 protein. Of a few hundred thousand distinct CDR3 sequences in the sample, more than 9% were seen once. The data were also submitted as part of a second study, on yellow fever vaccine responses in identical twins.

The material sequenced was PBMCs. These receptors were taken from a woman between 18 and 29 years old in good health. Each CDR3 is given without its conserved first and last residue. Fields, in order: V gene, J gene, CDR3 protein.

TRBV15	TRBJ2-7	ATSGVVPSGRTSYEQY
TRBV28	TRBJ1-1	ASSYIGPWNTEAF
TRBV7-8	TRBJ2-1	ASSLRGLIPNEQF
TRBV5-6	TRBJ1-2	ASSRVRANRGYT
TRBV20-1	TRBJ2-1	SAGDRERNEQF
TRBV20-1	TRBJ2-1	SAKGRVVYNEQF
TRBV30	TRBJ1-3	AWTWGSGNTIY
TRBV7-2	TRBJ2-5	ASSLWWETQY
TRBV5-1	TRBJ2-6	ASSIGRQGGTGANVLT
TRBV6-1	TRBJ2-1	ASSGTSGGEKSYNEQF
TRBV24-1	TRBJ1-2	ATSEGRTYGYT
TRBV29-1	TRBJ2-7	SVEGQGTEQY
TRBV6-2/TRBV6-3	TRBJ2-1	ASSYSPDYSRSYNEQF
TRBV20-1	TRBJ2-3	SARLAATDTQY
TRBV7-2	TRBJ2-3	ASSLQKREAYTDTQY
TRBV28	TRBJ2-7	ASSETGSYEQY
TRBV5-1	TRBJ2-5	ASSSTGTSGGETQY
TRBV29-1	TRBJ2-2	SARGIGELF
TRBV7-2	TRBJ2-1	ASSSTLVRNEQF
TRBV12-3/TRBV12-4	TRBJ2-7	ASKRQVAYEQY
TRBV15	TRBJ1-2	ATSRKRTNNYGYT
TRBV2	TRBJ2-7	ASNGETYEQY
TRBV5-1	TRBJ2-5	ASSLGQGPGEETQY
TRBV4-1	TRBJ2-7	ASSQLAGEQY
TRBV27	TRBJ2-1	ASSAHLEQF
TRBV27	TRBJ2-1	ASSLFISGDEQF
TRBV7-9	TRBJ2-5	ASVGLGTQY
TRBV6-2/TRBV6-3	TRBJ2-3	ASMDGTFRTDTQY
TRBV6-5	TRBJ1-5	ASSYSKVGSHQPQH
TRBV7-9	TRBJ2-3	ASSYNAADTQY
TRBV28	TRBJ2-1	ASTGPEGHEQF
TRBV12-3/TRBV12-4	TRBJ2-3	ARLGGAGDTQY
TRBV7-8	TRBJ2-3	ASEPWGETTDTQY
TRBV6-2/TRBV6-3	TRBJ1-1	ASSLITGGFGLVTEAF
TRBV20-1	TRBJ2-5	SAGTGGTQY
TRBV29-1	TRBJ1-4	SVEPPGTLNEKLF
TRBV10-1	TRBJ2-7	ASSEWGSEQY
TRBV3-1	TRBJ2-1	ASSIGGRPYNEQF